Each of the 30 T cell receptor beta chains below was sequenced from the same sample in a study of shared clonotypes between healthy human individuals. Libraries were prepared by immunoSEQ multiplex PCR; TCRdb keeps only in-frame clonotypes and omits some of them. The data show a few million clones, roughly 90% seen once. The sequencing input was naive CD4+ T cells from PBMCs. The sample's subset: CD45RA+ positively selected. The receptors here all came from a man in his late teens or twenties in good health. Some clones in this sample may be carry-over from other donors' samples.

J is TRBJ2-3 and V is TRBV29-1, with 9 bases fitting TRBD2. V dropped 4 bases and J dropped 4; count of bases not matched to a gene: 6. The CDR3 is made up of 14 amino acids. Germline V gene data show CDR1 as SQVTM and CDR2 as ANQGSEA. CDR3 protein: CSVAREGSPDTQYF. The CDR3 DNA is TGCAGCGTTGCGCGGGAGGGCAGCCCAGATACGCAGTATTTT.

A note on this clone: Other DNA sequences from this sample encode an identical CDR3 as well. CDR3 in amino acids: CASSFGLAGGDEQFF. CDR3 nucleotide sequence: TGCGCCAGCAGCTTCGGACTAGCGGGAGGCGATGAGCAGTTCTTC. The rearrangement joins TRBV5-1 to TRBJ2-1; 14 nucleotides line up with TRBD2. This CDR3 is built from 15 residues. The trim removed 2 bases at V and 8 bases at J, leaving 3 bases unmatched. CDR1 and CDR2 from the germline V gene are SGHRS and YFSETQ.

To note about this clone: Additional DNA sequences in this sample encode the identical CDR3. The chain employs TRBV5-1 and TRBJ2-1; 13 bases match TRBD2. The germline V gene has CDR1 SGHRS and CDR2 YFSETQ. This CDR3 is built from 15 residues. Trimming took 5 bases from V and 5 from J; bases not matched to a gene: 4. The CDR3 DNA follows: TGCGCCAGCAGTACCGGGACTAGCGGGAACAATGAGCAGTTCTTC. This translates into CASSTGTSGNNEQFF. The full variable domain, its missing parts supplied by reference TRBV5-1 and TRBJ2-1, is KAGVTQTPRYLIKTRGQQVTLSCSPISGHRSVSWYQQTPGQGLQFLFEYFSETQRNKGNFPGRFSGRQFSNSRSEMNVSTLELGDSALYLCASSTGTSGNNEQFFGPGTRLTVL.

The CDR3 loop reads CAISESRPESSYEQYF. CDR3 sequence (DNA): TGTGCCATCAGTGAGTCGAGGCCCGAAAGCTCCTACGAGCAGTACTTC. This rearrangement joins TRBV10-3 to TRBJ2-7; the D is unclear. V was cut by 0 bases and J by 0 bases, with 12 bases left in between. This CDR3 is built from 16 residues. Looked up from germline, CDR1 is ENHRY and CDR2 is SYGVKD.

In regard to this clone: At the DNA level, this CDR3 is encoded by other sequences in the same sample as well. The V call is TRBV5-4, the J call TRBJ2-3; a weak D match, TRBD2 (6 bases). Per the germline V gene, CDR1 is SGHNT and CDR2 is YYREEE (reference sequence). V lost 3 bases and J lost 0, with 11 bases in between. The CDR3 loop spans 15 amino acids. The CDR3 sequence is CASSSPGVSTDTQYF. The CDR3 DNA sequence: TGTGCCAGCAGCTCCCCGGGAGTTAGCACAGATACGCAGTATTTT.

This rearrangement joins TRBV9 to TRBJ1-1; possible D gene TRBD1, 6 bases. Germline values: CDR1 SGDLS, CDR2 YYNGEE. Trimming left V 4 bases short and J 5 bases short, with 18 bases between. The CDR3 contains 15 residues. The CDR3 protein is CASSSILRGRTEAFF. Written as DNA, the CDR3 is TGTGCCAGCAGCAGTATTTTGCGGGGGCGGACTGAAGCTTTCTTT.

CDR3 sequence (DNA): TGTGCCAGCAGCTCTCATGCGGGAAACACTGAAGCTTTCTTT. Translating gives CASSSHAGNTEAFF. This chain links TRBV11-3 with TRBJ1-1; D remains ambiguous. The CDR3 has 14 residues. The V end lost 4 bases, the J end lost 2 bases, and 11 bases lay between the germline ends. Germline V CDR1 and CDR2: SGHNT, YENEEA.

V gene TRBV10-3 combines with J gene TRBJ1-3; D is ambiguous. From germline, CDR1 is ENHRY and CDR2 SYGVKD. The CDR3 loop spans 14 amino acids. The V end lost 7 bases, the J end lost 1 base, and 11 bases lay between the germline ends. CDR3 DNA sequence: TGTGCCATCAAAGTCCAGTGGTCTGGAAACACCATATATTTT. Translated: CAIKVQWSGNTIYF.

This sequence joins TRBV15 and TRBJ1-3; D unclear. V was shortened by 0 bases and J by 3 bases, with 9 bases between the two germline ends. The CDR3 spans 15 residues. CDR1 and CDR2 (germline): LNHNV, YYDKDF (reference sequence). Here the CDR3 DNA reads TGTGCCACCAGCAGAGATCCGACTCGTGGAAACACCATATATTTT. Translated, it gives CATSRDPTRGNTIYF.

V gene TRBV7-9 combines with J gene TRBJ1-6; D unclear. Looked up from germline, CDR1 is SEHNR and CDR2 is FQNEAQ (reference sequence). Trimming took 2 bases from V and 2 from J, leaving 10 bases between them. This CDR3 has 16 residues. The DNA for the CDR3 is TGTGCCAGCAGCTTATATGCAGCCGCCTATAATTCACCCCTCCACTTT. This gives the protein CASSLYAAAYNSPLHF.

This sequence joins TRBV5-1 and TRBJ2-1, with D perhaps TRBD2 (5 bases). V lost 0 bases and J lost 9, with 10 bases in between. This CDR3 contains 13 residues. From germline, CDR1 is SGHRS and CDR2 YFSETQ. This chain's CDR3 is CASSLAREGEQFF. CDR3 nucleotide sequence: TGCGCCAGCAGCTTGGCCCGCGAGGGTGAGCAGTTCTTC. The whole variable domain, remainder taken from reference TRBV5-1 and TRBJ2-1, is KAGVTQTPRYLIKTRGQQVTLSCSPISGHRSVSWYQQTPGQGLQFLFEYFSETQRNKGNFPGRFSGRQFSNSRSEMNVSTLELGDSALYLCASSLAREGEQFFGPGTRLTVL.

This chain uses TRBV5-1 with TRBJ1-1; the D is unclear. Trimming took 3 bases from V and 6 from J, leaving 18 bases between them. The CDR3 runs to 15 residues. Germline V gene sequence: CDR1 SGHRS, CDR2 YFSETQ. The CDR3 reads CASSSTAGVPSEAFF. The CDR3 DNA reads as TGCGCCAGCAGCTCCACTGCGGGAGTGCCATCTGAAGCTTTCTTT.

The CDR3 sequence: CASRKTGSGNTIYF. CDR3 in DNA: TGTGCCAGCAGAAAAACAGGGTCTGGAAACACCATATATTTT. J is TRBJ1-3 and V is TRBV28; possible D gene TRBD1, 6 bases. Germline CDR1 reads MDHEN; CDR2 reads SYDVKM. The CDR3 is made up of 14 amino acids. The ends were cut back, 6 bases at V and 1 base at J, with 10 bases in the middle.

This clone has a handful of counts. The rearrangement uses TRBV9 and TRBJ1-1; D is unclear. Trimming removed 3 bases at V and 4 bases at J, with 13 bases between. Per germline, CDR1 SGDLS and CDR2 YYNGEE. The CDR3 loop spans 14 amino acids. The CDR3 loop is CASSATWQATEAFF. Here the CDR3 DNA reads TGTGCCAGCAGCGCTACATGGCAGGCCACTGAAGCTTTCTTT.

The gene calls are TRBV6-1 and TRBJ1-5; perhaps TRBD1 as D (5 bases). The CDR3 contains 14 residues. The ends were cut back, 6 bases at V and 2 bases at J, with 11 bases in the middle. Germline CDR1 reads MNHNS; CDR2 reads SASEGT. CDR3 amino acids: CASRRDAGNQPQHF. For the CDR3, the DNA is TGTGCCAGCAGGAGGGACGCTGGCAATCAGCCCCAGCATTTT.

The chain carries TRBV5-1 and TRBJ2-1, with TRBD1 identical over 11 bases. Looked up from germline, CDR1 is SGHRS and CDR2 is YFSETQ. This CDR3 has 16 amino acids. V gave up 0 bases and J gave up 6 bases; unmatched junction bases: 5. Written as DNA, the CDR3 is TGCGCCAGCAGCTTGGTAGTCGGGACAGGGGGCAATGAGCAGTTCTTC. It yields the protein CASSLVVGTGGNEQFF.

With regard to this clone: This sample also contains other DNA sequences that code for the same CDR3. The chain carries TRBV4-2 and TRBJ1-5; D uncertain. V lost 1 base to trimming and J lost 4 bases, with 8 bases between them. The CDR3 sequence is 14 residues long. Germline V gene sequence: CDR1 LGHNA, CDR2 YNFKEQ. CDR3 protein: CASSQGGVNQPQHF. CDR3 sequence (DNA): TGTGCCAGCAGCCAAGGTGGGGTTAATCAGCCCCAGCATTTT.

The rearrangement uses TRBV2 and TRBJ1-2, with no clear D. V gave up 7 bases and J gave up 8 bases, with 20 bases separating them. Germline V gene data show CDR1 as SNHLY and CDR2 as FYNNEI. The CDR3 length is 14 residues. DNA for the CDR3: TGTGCCAGCACCCCCCTGGCAGGCTTTAACGGCTACACCTTC. Its translation: CASTPLAGFNGYTF.

This clone was observed a few times. V gene TRBV5-4 combines with J gene TRBJ2-5; D unresolved. Deletions cut 1 base from V and 3 bases from J, with 1 base between. This CDR3 is 11 amino acids long. Germline lookup yields CDR1 SGHNT and CDR2 YYREEE (reference sequence). The CDR3 here is CASSLKETQYF. CDR3 DNA: TGTGCCAGCAGCTTGAAAGAGACCCAGTACTTC.

This clone has just one count. This chain uses TRBV7-2 with TRBJ2-2; 9 bases map to TRBD2. The CDR3 runs to 16 residues. Trimming took 5 bases from V and 15 from J; bases not matched to a gene: 19. Germline loops: CDR1 SGHTA, CDR2 FQGNSA. The chain's CDR3 is CASSLLGLAVTGGVFF. The CDR3 DNA reads TGTGCCAGCAGCCTATTGGGACTAGCTGTCACCGGGGGGGTGTTTTTT. Filled out from reference TRBV7-2 and TRBJ2-2, the complete variable domain reads GAGVSQSPSNKVTEKGKDVELRCDPISGHTALYWYRQSLGQGLEFLIYFQGNSAPDKSGLPSDRFSAERTGGSVSTLTIQRTQQEDSAVYLCASSLLGLAVTGGVFFGEGSRLTVL.

This chain connects TRBV11-2 to TRBJ2-3; D gene unclear. This CDR3 has 13 amino acids. Germline assignment: CDR1 SGHAT and CDR2 FQNNGV. V dropped 0 bases and J dropped 7 bases, with 8 bases sitting between them. CDR3 protein: CASSLELSYTQYF. The CDR3 DNA reads as TGTGCCAGCAGCTTAGAGCTGTCCTATACGCAGTATTTT.

V usage is TRBV7-8 and J usage is TRBJ2-7; D unclear. Trimming took 5 bases from V and 0 from J, leaving 5 bases between them. Per the germline V gene, CDR1 is SGHVS and CDR2 is FQNEAQ. The CDR3 covers 12 residues. The CDR3 DNA is TGTGCCAGCAGCCTCGGCTCCTACGAGCAGTACTTC. Its translation is CASSLGSYEQYF.

This chain connects TRBV5-1 to TRBJ2-7; 10 bases agree with TRBD2. Per the germline V gene, CDR1 is SGHRS and CDR2 is YFSETQ. After removal of 0 bases from V and 7 bases from J, the junction contained 4 bases not matched to a gene. The CDR3 runs to 14 residues. The CDR3 sequence is CASSLGLAGPEQYF. As DNA, the CDR3 is TGCGCCAGCAGCTTGGGACTAGCGGGCCCGGAGCAGTACTTC.

As concerns this clone: The sample holds other DNA sequences that translate to the same CDR3. The J gene is TRBJ2-2, the V gene TRBV6-1, with 8 bases lining up with TRBD1. Germline lookup yields CDR1 MNHNS and CDR2 SASEGT. Unmatched junction bases numbered 3, after V lost 4 bases and J lost 5 bases. This CDR3 comprises 14 residues. This CDR3 is CASSVDRGTGELFF. For the CDR3, the DNA is TGTGCCAGCAGTGTAGACAGGGGAACCGGGGAGCTGTTTTTT.

This clone was seen more than once but under ten times. Here the CDR3 DNA reads TGCGCCAGCAGCTTGGACAGCATATTTGAAGCTTTCTTT. Its translation: CASSLDSIFEAFF. This chain connects TRBV5-1 to TRBJ1-1, with D unresolved. The length of the CDR3 is 13 residues. Germline-derived CDR1 and CDR2 are SGHRS and YFSETQ. Trimming removed 0 bases at V and 7 bases at J, with 10 bases between.

The rearrangement uses TRBV5-1 and TRBJ2-1; a possible D gene is TRBD2 (6 bases). In germline, CDR1 is SGHRS, CDR2 YFSETQ. The CDR3 contains 15 residues. V dropped 1 base and J dropped 7 bases, with 15 bases sitting between them. DNA for the CDR3: TGCGCCAGCAGCTTGACTAGCTCCTATCTAAATGAGCAGTTCTTC. It specifies CASSLTSSYLNEQFF.

The chain has TRBV18 and TRBJ2-3; TRBD2 agrees at 7 bases. Trimming cost V 3 bases and J 2 bases; bases outside gene matches: 5. From germline, CDR1 is KGHSH and CDR2 LQKENI. This CDR3 is 15 amino acids long. CDR3 sequence: CASSPTRDYTDTQYF. DNA for the CDR3: TGTGCCAGCTCACCGACCCGGGACTACACAGATACGCAGTATTTT.

V gene TRBV18 combines with J gene TRBJ1-1, with D possibly TRBD1 on 6 matching bases. Germline V CDR1 and CDR2: KGHSH, LQKENI. The CDR3 length is 15 residues. Trimming pared 4 bases from V and 1 base from J, leaving 13 bases between. The CDR3 bases are TGTGCCAGCTCACAACGACCGACAGGGAACACTGAAGCTTTCTTT. This encodes CASSQRPTGNTEAFF.

V and J are TRBV28 and TRBJ1-5; no definite D call. The CDR3 has 14 residues. V shed 2 bases and J shed 0 bases, with 5 bases lying between them. Germline assignment: CDR1 MDHEN and CDR2 SYDVKM. CDR3 protein: CASSLVASNQPQHF. For the CDR3, the DNA is TGTGCCAGCAGTTTAGTAGCTAGCAATCAGCCCCAGCATTTT. Full variable domain (rest looked up from reference TRBV28 and TRBJ1-5): DVKVTQSSRYLVKRTGEKVFLECVQDMDHENMFWYRQDPGLGLRLIYFSYDVKMKEKGDIPEGYSVSREKKERFSLILESASTNQTSMYLCASSLVASNQPQHFGDGTRLSIL.

The genes are TRBV7-9 and TRBJ2-5; D is ambiguous. The CDR3 is 11 residues long. V was clipped by 4 bases and J by 5 bases, with 5 bases between them. The germline V gene encodes CDR1 SEHNR and CDR2 FQNEAQ (reference sequence). CDR3 sequence: CASSSWETQYF. The DNA of the CDR3 is TGTGCCAGCAGCTCGTGGGAGACCCAGTACTTC.